These 21 T cell receptor beta chains came from one sample sequenced in a study of spatial heterogeneity in lung cancer. Specified time point: sample taken at primary tumor resection. Sequencing was performed on whole RNA extracted from tumor and nontumor lung tissue, or from frozen PBMC, and the material was left unsorted. TCRdb fed the 5' RACE reads into MiXCR, producing one record per CDR3 protein. The sample records about 28,000 distinct CDR3 sequences, about 8.1% being singletons. The input for sequencing was PBMCs, taken at surgery. The receptors stem from a female donor with early-stage non-small cell lung cancer.

This clonotype has at least ten counts. J is TRBJ1-5 and V is TRBV18, with TRBD1 matching 12 bases. Germline V CDR1 and CDR2: KGHSH, LQKENI. The ends lost 0 bases at V and 4 bases at J; junction bases unmatched: 1. This CDR3 spans 16 amino acids. The CDR3 DNA follows: TGTGCCAGCTCACCACCGGGACAGGGGGCTAATCAGCCCCAGCATTTT. Translating it yields CASSPPGQGANQPQHF. Looking up the rest from reference TRBV18 and TRBJ1-5 gives the full variable domain: NAGVMQNPRHLVRRRGQEARLRCSPMKGHSHVYWYRQLPEEGLKFMVYLQKENIIDESGMPKERFSAEFPKEGPSILRIQQVVRGDSAAYFCASSPPGQGANQPQHFGDGTRLSIL.

This clonotype was observed many times. This chain links TRBV6-1 with TRBJ1-2; 11 bases align to TRBD1. V gave up 6 bases and J gave up 6 bases; unmatched junction bases: 3. Germline CDR1 MNHNS, CDR2 SASEGT. The CDR3 runs 13 residues. The DNA for the CDR3 is TGTGCCAGCAGCGGACAGGGGGCTGATGGCTACACCTTC. It is translated as CASSGQGADGYTF.

This clonotype was recorded at least ten times. The chain is built from TRBV6-1 and TRBJ1-5; D gene uncertain. Germline CDR1 and CDR2: MNHNS and SASEGT. Between the trimmed V and J ends, which lost 6 bases and 5 bases, there was a span of 14 bases. The CDR3 consists of 14 residues. The CDR3 spells CASRTPHWDQPQHF. The CDR3 DNA sequence: TGTGCCAGCAGAACCCCTCACTGGGATCAGCCCCAGCATTTT.

This clonotype was counted many times. The rearrangement joins TRBV28 to TRBJ2-1; D is undetermined. The CDR3 sequence is 15 residues long. Deletions cut 1 base from V and 4 bases from J, with 11 bases between. Germline V gene data show CDR1 as MDHEN and CDR2 as SYDVKM. The CDR3 DNA is TGTGCCAGCAGTTTATTGTCTACCCTTTACAATGAGCAGTTCTTC. This sequence encodes CASSLLSTLYNEQFF.

On this clonotype itself: The junction shows a germline mismatch at one end, possibly a read error. This rearrangement joins TRBV18 to TRBJ1-1; no clear D. This CDR3 is built from 11 residues. Germline lookup yields CDR1 KGHSH and CDR2 LQKENI. CDR3: CANSTTFEAFF. The DNA of the CDR3 is TGTGCCAACTCAACCACGTTTGAAGCTTTCTTT.

This clonotype was picked up many times. V and J are TRBV7-8 and TRBJ1-5; D unresolved. This CDR3 region has 16 residues. Germline V gene data show CDR1 as SGHVS and CDR2 as FQNEAQ. V dropped 3 bases and J dropped 4 bases, with 16 bases sitting between them. This chain's CDR3 is CASSFQAEADNQPQHF. CDR3 bases: TGTGCCAGCAGCTTTCAGGCCGAGGCGGATAATCAGCCCCAGCATTTT.

This clonotype was observed at least ten times. The rearrangement joins TRBV12-3 or TRBV12-4 to TRBJ1-1; 8 bases fit TRBD1. Unmatched junction bases numbered 12, after V lost 8 bases and J lost 1 base. This CDR3 comprises 16 residues. The CDR3 spells CASSLDAGGPNTEAFF. CDR3 coding DNA: TGTGCCAGCTCCCTCGACGCAGGGGGCCCGAACACTGAAGCTTTCTTT.

This clonotype was seen only a few times. The chain carries TRBV7-2 and TRBJ2-3; TRBD1 might be the D (5 bases). CDR1 is SGHTA and CDR2 is FQGNSA in the germline V gene. The CDR3 extends over 15 amino acids. Deletions cut 1 base from V and 3 bases from J, with 11 bases between. The CDR3 reads CASSLGPGMTDTQYF. CDR3 coding DNA: TGTGCCAGCAGCTTAGGGCCAGGGATGACAGATACGCAGTATTTT.

Points on this clonotype: Being one base from a much bigger clone, this may be a read error. V usage is TRBV6-5 and J usage is TRBJ2-5, with D perhaps TRBD1 (5 bases). V gave up 4 bases and J gave up 1 base, with 10 bases separating them. Germline values: CDR1 MNHEY, CDR2 SVGAGI. This CDR3 comprises 14 residues. The CDR3 reads CASSSQTAQETQYF. In nucleotides, the CDR3 is TGTGCCAGCAGTTCCCAGACAGCCCAAGAGACCCAGTACTTC.

This clonotype was detected many times. This chain uses TRBV24-1 with TRBJ2-1; 14 bases agree with TRBD2. The CDR3 is 16 residues long. The V segment lost 4 bases and the J segment 12 bases; nucleotides outside the gene matches: 10. The germline V gene encodes CDR1 KGHDR and CDR2 SFDVKD. CDR3 coding DNA: TGTGCCACCAGTGACATCGGGACTAGCGGGAGAAAGGCGCAGTTCTTC. As protein: CATSDIGTSGRKAQFF.

This clonotype was counted ten times or more. This chain uses TRBV7-8 with TRBJ2-5, with 7 bases that match TRBD2. There are 15 residues in the CDR3. Per germline, CDR1 SGHVS and CDR2 FQNEAQ. V lost 2 bases and J lost 1; bases outside the gene matches: 4. The CDR3 sequence: CASSLRAGSQETQYF. In DNA, the CDR3 is TGTGCCAGCAGCTTACGAGCGGGGTCCCAAGAGACCCAGTACTTC.

At least ten counts were recorded for this clonotype. The rearrangement joins TRBV4-2 to TRBJ1-5, with D perhaps matching TRBD1 (6 bases). The CDR3 loop spans 16 amino acids. The V and J ends lost 1 base and 3 bases respectively, with 13 bases between them. Germline V gene sequence: CDR1 LGHNA, CDR2 YNFKEQ. The CDR3 sequence: CASSQVAGANNQPQHF. The CDR3 DNA reads as TGTGCCAGCAGCCAAGTGGCAGGGGCCAACAATCAGCCCCAGCATTTT.

This clonotype was observed a handful of times. A much larger clone lies a single base off, so this may be a read error. The CDR3, as DNA: TGCGTCAGTAATACGGCCAATCCTAACAATGAGCAGTTCTTC. This gives the protein CVSNTANPNNEQFF. The V and J genes are TRBV5-1 and TRBJ2-1; D is undetermined. Germline values: CDR1 SGHRS, CDR2 YFSETQ. This CDR3 comprises 14 residues.

This clonotype is medium-sized within its sample. The chain links TRBV28 to TRBJ1-5; no clear D. Germline-derived CDR1 and CDR2 are MDHEN and SYDVKM. Trimming shortened V by 7 bases and J by 6 bases, and 16 bases separated the two germline ends. The CDR3 contains 14 residues. Here the CDR3 reads CASTQSPGGQPQHF. CDR3 nucleotides: TGTGCCAGCACACAATCCCCCGGAGGTCAGCCCCAGCATTTT.

The rearrangement uses TRBV12-3 or TRBV12-4 and TRBJ1-5, with TRBD1 matching 9 bases. The CDR3 totals 15 residues. Trimming removed 6 bases from V and 6 bases from J; junction bases left unmatched: 9. CDR3 coding DNA: TGTGCCAGCAGCATTGGGACAGGGCACGCTCAGCCCCAGCATTTT. Translation gives CASSIGTGHAQPQHF.

Many counts were recorded for this clonotype. The J gene is TRBJ1-4, the V gene TRBV25-1; D gene uncertain. Looked up from germline, CDR1 is MGHDK and CDR2 is SYGVNS. The CDR3 is made up of 13 amino acids. V was cut by 5 bases and J by 3 bases, with 7 bases left in between. The CDR3 bases are TGTGCCAGCAGTCGGCCTTCTAATGAAAAACTGTTTTTT. This codes for CASSRPSNEKLFF.

This clonotype was seen at least ten times. The rearrangement joins TRBV18 to TRBJ2-1, with 11 bases aligning to TRBD2. Germline V lookup: CDR1 KGHSH, CDR2 LQKENI. The CDR3 contains 16 residues. The J segment lost 8 bases and the V segment lost 0 bases, leaving 6 bases of the junction unmatched. CDR3 region: CASSPPTSGSLYEQFF. The CDR3 nucleotides read TGTGCCAGCTCACCACCTACTAGCGGGAGTCTCTATGAGCAGTTCTTC.

This clonotype was counted many times. The chain carries TRBV7-3 and TRBJ2-3; D call uncertain. This CDR3 region has 16 residues. Germline lookup yields CDR1 SGHTA and CDR2 FQGTGA. V lost 0 bases and J lost 4, with 14 bases in between. CDR3 nucleotide sequence: TGTGCCAGCAGCTTAACGTCTGGGTTAGGCGCAGATACGCAGTATTTT. Its protein product is CASSLTSGLGADTQYF.

The CDR3 region is CASSTTENYGYTF. Written as DNA, the CDR3 is TGTGCCAGCAGCACTACAGAGAACTATGGCTACACCTTC. This sequence joins TRBV7-9 and TRBJ1-2; the D is unclear. The CDR3 sequence is 13 residues long. The V and J ends lost 5 bases and 2 bases respectively, with 9 bases between them. CDR1 SEHNR and CDR2 FQNEAQ come from the germline V gene (reference sequence).

This clonotype was recorded at least ten times. The chain combines TRBV10-3 with TRBJ2-1, with 8 bases lining up with TRBD2. The trim removed 4 bases at V and 7 bases at J, leaving 6 bases unmatched. The CDR3 is made up of 14 amino acids. CDR1 is ENHRY and CDR2 is SYGVKD in the germline V gene. The CDR3 DNA sequence: TGTGCCATCAGTGCCGGGAGGGCCCTTAATGAGCAGTTCTTC. It specifies CAISAGRALNEQFF.

About this clonotype itself: This sequence may be a read error, since a much larger clone differs from it by one base. The chain joins TRBV23-1 to TRBJ1-1; possibly TRBD1 for D (5 bases). TRBV23-1 is reported as an ORF; its role is uncertain. CDR3 length: 16 residues. CDR3 protein: CATSQGRGSLDTEAFF. The CDR3 DNA reads as TGCGCCACCAGTCAAGGGCGGGGGAGCCTCGACACTGAAGCTTTCTTT.